This entry lists 10 T cell receptor beta chains sequenced from one sample in a study of T cells in Graves' hyperthyroidism and ophthalmopathy. Template material for amplifying TCR beta CDR3 regions consisted of RNA transcripts. HTBI primers were the set used in a first-round RT-PCR of the TCR CDR3. MiXCR was run by TCRdb on the multiplex PCR reads, yielding one entry per CDR3 protein. The sample consists of a few hundred thousand distinct CDR3 sequences, about 13% of them appearing once. Sequences were obtained from blood. The receptors derive from a woman between 18 and 29 years old with Graves' hyperthyroidism.

This clonotype has a count of ten or more. The rearrangement joins TRBV5-1 to TRBJ2-1, with D possibly TRBD1 on 6 matching bases. From germline, CDR1 is SGHRS and CDR2 YFSETQ. This CDR3 comprises 13 residues. V shed 4 bases and J shed 7 bases, with 12 bases lying between them. The CDR3 DNA sequence: TGCGCCAGCAGCCCGGAGCAGGGGAATGAGCAGTTCTTC. This codes for CASSPEQGNEQFF.

This clonotype was detected ten times or more. The chain has TRBV15 and TRBJ2-3; TRBD1 matches 9 bases. The germline CDR1 and CDR2 sequences are LNHNV and YYDKDF (reference sequence). The CDR3 runs 16 residues. V shed 1 base and J 5 bases; nucleotides not matched to a gene: 7. In DNA, the CDR3 is TGTGCCACCAGCAGAGCCACACAGGGGGCAGGAGATACGCAGTATTTT. This encodes CATSRATQGAGDTQYF.

This clonotype was recorded a few times. The chain is built from TRBV6-5 and TRBJ2-6; 10 bases match TRBD2. The V gene end was trimmed by 0 bases and the J gene end by 3 bases; junction bases not matched to a gene: 2. The CDR3 covers 17 residues. The germline CDR1 and CDR2 sequences are MNHEY and SVGAGI. Here the CDR3 reads CASSYSSGGHGANVLTF. CDR3 in DNA: TGTGCCAGCAGTTACTCTAGCGGGGGGCATGGGGCCAACGTCCTGACTTTC.

The chain combines TRBV13 with TRBJ1-3, with D possibly TRBD1 on 6 matching bases. The CDR3 runs to 13 residues. Looked up from germline, CDR1 is PRHDT and CDR2 is FYEKMQ (reference sequence). V lost 11 bases and J 6 bases, leaving 17 bases between the germline ends. CDR3 DNA: TGTGCCTCAGGGGTCTATATTGAAAACACCATATATTTT. Amino acids: CASGVYIENTIYF. Based on the CDR3 plus reference TRBV13 and TRBJ1-3, the full variable domain is AAGVIQSPRHLIKEKRETATLKCYPIPRHDTVYWYQQGPGQDPQFLISFYEKMQSDKGSIPDRFSAQQFSDYHSELNMSSLELGDSALYFCASGVYIENTIYFGEGSWLTVV.

This clonotype was seen only a few times. The V gene is TRBV20-1, the J gene TRBJ1-2; weak D call: TRBD1 (6 bases). The length of the CDR3 is 13 residues. Trimming cost V 7 bases and J 8 bases, with 20 bases left between them. Germline V gives CDR1 DFQATT, CDR2 SNEGSKA (reference sequence). The CDR3 DNA reads as TGCAGTGTCTTAGCGGGGGGCGCGAACGGCTACACCTTC. Its protein product is CSVLAGGANGYTF.

This clonotype was found many times. The gene calls are TRBV20-1 and TRBJ1-1; D possibly corresponds to TRBD1 (5 bases). The CDR3 has 15 residues. V lost 5 bases, J lost 5 bases, and 21 bases lay in between. The germline V gene has CDR1 DFQATT and CDR2 SNEGSKA (reference sequence). The CDR3 spells CSARNSHKGLTEAFF. The CDR3, as DNA: TGCAGTGCTCGAAATAGCCATAAGGGGCTAACTGAAGCTTTCTTT.

This clonotype was seen ten or more times. The chain links TRBV27 to TRBJ1-2, with D maybe TRBD1 (6 bases). Trimming removed 2 bases from V and 5 bases from J, with 15 bases in between. This CDR3 has 15 residues. Germline CDR1 MNHEY, CDR2 SMNVEV (reference sequence). The CDR3 loop reads CASSLGQRGPYGYTF. The DNA for the CDR3 is TGTGCCAGCAGTTTAGGACAGCGGGGCCCTTATGGCTACACCTTC.

This clonotype occurred many times. This chain links TRBV4-2 with TRBJ1-1, with D unclear. Between the trimmed V and J ends, which lost 0 bases and 1 base, there was a span of 9 bases. Germline lookup yields CDR1 LGHNA and CDR2 YNFKEQ. The length of the CDR3 is 15 residues. The CDR3 region has the DNA TGTGCCAGCAGCCAAGATGTCATCCCGAACACTGAAGCTTTCTTT. Translating gives CASSQDVIPNTEAFF.

This clonotype showed up many times. V gene TRBV9 combines with J gene TRBJ2-7; 8 nucleotides line up with TRBD1. The V segment lost 1 base and the J segment 0 bases; nucleotides outside the gene matches: 15. Germline CDR1 is SGDLS and CDR2 is YYNGEE. This CDR3 region has 19 residues. DNA of the CDR3: TGTGCCAGCAGCGTATCCCTTCCGAACGAGGACAGGGCCTCCTACGAGCAGTACTTC. Amino acids: CASSVSLPNEDRASYEQYF.

This clonotype was recorded many times. The chain carries TRBV15 and TRBJ2-7, with D perhaps matching TRBD1 (6 bases). The CDR3 has 13 amino acids. V lost 3 bases and J lost 3, with 9 bases in between. CDR1 is LNHNV and CDR2 is YYDKDF in the germline V gene (reference sequence). CDR3 protein: CATSSGQHYEQYF. The CDR3 DNA reads TGTGCCACCAGCAGTGGACAGCACTACGAGCAGTACTTC.